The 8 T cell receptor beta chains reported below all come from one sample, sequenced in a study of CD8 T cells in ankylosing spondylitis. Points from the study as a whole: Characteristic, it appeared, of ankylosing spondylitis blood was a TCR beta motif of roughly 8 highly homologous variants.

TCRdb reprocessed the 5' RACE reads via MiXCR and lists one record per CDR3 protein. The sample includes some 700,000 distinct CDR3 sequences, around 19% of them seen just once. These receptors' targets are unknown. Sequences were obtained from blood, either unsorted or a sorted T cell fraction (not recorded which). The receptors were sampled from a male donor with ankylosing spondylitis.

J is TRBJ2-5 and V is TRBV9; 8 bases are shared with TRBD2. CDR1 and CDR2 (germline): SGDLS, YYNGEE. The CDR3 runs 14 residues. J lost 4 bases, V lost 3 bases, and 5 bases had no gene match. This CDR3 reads CASSEGRGAETQYF. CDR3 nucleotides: TGTGCCAGCAGCGAGGGGCGGGGGGCAGAGACCCAGTACTTC. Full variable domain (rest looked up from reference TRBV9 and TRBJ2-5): DSGVTQTPKHLITATGQRVTLRCSPRSGDLSVYWYQQSLDQGLQFLIQYYNGEERAKGNILERFSAQQFPDLHSELNLSSLELGDSALYFCASSEGRGAETQYFGPGTRLLVL.

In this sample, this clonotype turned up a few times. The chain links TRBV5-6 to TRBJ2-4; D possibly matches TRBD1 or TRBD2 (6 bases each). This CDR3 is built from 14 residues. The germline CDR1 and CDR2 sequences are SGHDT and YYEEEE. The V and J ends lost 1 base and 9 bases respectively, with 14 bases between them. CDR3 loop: CASSLWGARGIQYF. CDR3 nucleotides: TGTGCCAGCAGCTTGTGGGGGGCAAGAGGCATTCAGTACTTC. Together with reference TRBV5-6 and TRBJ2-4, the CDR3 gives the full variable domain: DAGVTQSPTHLIKTRGQQVTLRCSPKSGHDTVSWYQQALGQGPQFIFQYYEEEERQRGNFPDRFSGHQFPNYSSELNVNALLLGDSALYLCASSLWGARGIQYFGAGTRLSVL.

The CDR3 nucleotides are TGCAGTGCTAGAGCTGGCGGCACTAGCACAGATACGCAGTATTTT. Translation: CSARAGGTSTDTQYF. V usage is TRBV20-1 and J usage is TRBJ2-3; D not resolved. CDR1 is DFQATT, CDR2 SNEGSKA, per germline (reference sequence). The CDR3 is 15 residues long. Trimming stripped 1 base from V and 0 bases from J, with 11 bases between.

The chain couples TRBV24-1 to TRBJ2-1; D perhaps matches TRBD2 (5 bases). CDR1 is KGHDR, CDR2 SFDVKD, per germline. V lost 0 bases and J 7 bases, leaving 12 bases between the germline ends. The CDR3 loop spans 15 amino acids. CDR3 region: CATSDLASRGNEQFF. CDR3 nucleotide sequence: TGTGCCACCAGTGATTTGGCTTCCCGGGGTAATGAGCAGTTCTTC.

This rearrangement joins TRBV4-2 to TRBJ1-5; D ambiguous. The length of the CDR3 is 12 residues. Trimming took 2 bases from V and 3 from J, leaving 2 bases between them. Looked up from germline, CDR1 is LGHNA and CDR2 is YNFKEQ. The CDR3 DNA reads TGTGCCAGCAGCCAAATCAATCAGCCCCAGCATTTT. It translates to CASSQINQPQHF.

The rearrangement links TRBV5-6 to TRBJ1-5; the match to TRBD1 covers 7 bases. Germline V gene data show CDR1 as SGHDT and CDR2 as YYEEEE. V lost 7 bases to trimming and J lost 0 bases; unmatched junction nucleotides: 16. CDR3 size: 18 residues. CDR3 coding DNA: TGTGCCAGCGGCAACCGGGCCCGGGACAGATATAGCAATCAGCCCCAGCATTTT. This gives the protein CASGNRARDRYSNQPQHF.

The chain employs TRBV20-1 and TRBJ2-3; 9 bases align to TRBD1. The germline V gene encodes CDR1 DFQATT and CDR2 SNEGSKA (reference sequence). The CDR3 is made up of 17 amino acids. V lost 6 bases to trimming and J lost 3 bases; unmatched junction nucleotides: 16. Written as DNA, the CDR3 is TGCAGTGCACGGGGGAACCCGACAGGGGGTAAGACAGATACGCAGTATTTT. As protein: CSARGNPTGGKTDTQYF.

As DNA, the CDR3 is TGTGCCAGCAGCTCCGCCCCCGACAGGCCAACTAACTATGGCTACACCTTC. Its protein product is CASSSAPDRPTNYGYTF. The J gene is TRBJ1-2, the V gene TRBV5-5, with a possible D match to TRBD1 (6 bases). The V and J ends lost 3 bases and 0 bases respectively, with 18 bases between them. Germline V gene sequence: CDR1 SGHKS, CDR2 YYEKEE (reference sequence). This CDR3 spans 17 amino acids.